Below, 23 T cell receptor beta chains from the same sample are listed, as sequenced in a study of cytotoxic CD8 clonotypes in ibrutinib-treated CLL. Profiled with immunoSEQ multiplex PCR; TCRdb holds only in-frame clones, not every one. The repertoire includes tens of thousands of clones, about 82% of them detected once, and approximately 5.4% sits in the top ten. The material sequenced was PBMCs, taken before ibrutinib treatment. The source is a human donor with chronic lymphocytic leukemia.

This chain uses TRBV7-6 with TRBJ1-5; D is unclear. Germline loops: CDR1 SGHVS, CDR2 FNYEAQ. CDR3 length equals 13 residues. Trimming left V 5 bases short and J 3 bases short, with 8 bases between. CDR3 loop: CASSPRLNQPQHF. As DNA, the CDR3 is TGTGCCAGCAGCCCCCGCCTCAATCAGCCCCAGCATTTT.

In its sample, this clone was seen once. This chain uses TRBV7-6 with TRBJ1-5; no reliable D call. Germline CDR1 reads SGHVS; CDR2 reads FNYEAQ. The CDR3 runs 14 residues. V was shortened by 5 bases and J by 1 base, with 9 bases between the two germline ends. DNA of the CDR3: TGTGCCAGCAGCCCCAACCGCAGCAATCAGCCCCAGCATTTT. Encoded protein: CASSPNRSNQPQHF.

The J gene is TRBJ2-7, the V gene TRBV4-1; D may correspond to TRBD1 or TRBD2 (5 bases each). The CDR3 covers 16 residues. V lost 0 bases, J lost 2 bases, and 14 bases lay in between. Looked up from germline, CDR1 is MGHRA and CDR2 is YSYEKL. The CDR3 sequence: CASSQEITGPAYEQYF. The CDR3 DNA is TGCGCCAGCAGCCAAGAGATCACGGGGCCGGCCTACGAGCAGTACTTC.

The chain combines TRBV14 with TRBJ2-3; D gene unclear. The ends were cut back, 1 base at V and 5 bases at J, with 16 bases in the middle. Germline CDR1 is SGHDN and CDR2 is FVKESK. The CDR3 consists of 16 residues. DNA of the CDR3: TGTGCCAGCAGCCAAGGACGGGTGGCACTGGGAGATACGCAGTATTTT. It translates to CASSQGRVALGDTQYF.

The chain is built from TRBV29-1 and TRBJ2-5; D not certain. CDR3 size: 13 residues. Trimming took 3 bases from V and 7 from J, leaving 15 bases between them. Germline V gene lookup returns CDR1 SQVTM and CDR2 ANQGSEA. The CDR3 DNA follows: TGCAGCGTTGAGCCGTCCGGCAGGCGGACCCAGTACTTC. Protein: CSVEPSGRRTQYF.

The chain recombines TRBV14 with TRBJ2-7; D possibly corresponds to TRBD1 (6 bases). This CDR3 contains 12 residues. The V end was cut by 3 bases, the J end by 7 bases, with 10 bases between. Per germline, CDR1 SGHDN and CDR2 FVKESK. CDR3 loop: CASSHTGSEQYF. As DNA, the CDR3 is TGTGCCAGCAGCCATACAGGGTCAGAGCAGTACTTC.

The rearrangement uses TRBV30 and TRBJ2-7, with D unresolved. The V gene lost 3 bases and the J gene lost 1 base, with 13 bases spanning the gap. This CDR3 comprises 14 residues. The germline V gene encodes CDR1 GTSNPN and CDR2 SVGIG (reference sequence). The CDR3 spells CAWRRSVPSYEQYF. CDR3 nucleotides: TGTGCCTGGAGGAGGAGTGTACCTTCCTACGAGCAGTACTTC.

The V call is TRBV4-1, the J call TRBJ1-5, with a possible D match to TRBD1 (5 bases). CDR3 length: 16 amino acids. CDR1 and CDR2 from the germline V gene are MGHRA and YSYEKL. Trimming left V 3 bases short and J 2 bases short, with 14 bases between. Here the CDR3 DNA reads TGCGCCAGCAGCCACCTTTGGGCGGGGGGCAATCAGCCCCAGCATTTT. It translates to CASSHLWAGGNQPQHF.

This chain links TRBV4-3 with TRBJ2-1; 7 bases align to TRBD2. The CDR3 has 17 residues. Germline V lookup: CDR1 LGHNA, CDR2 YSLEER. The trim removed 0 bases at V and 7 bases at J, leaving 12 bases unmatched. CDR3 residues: CASSQESPLAVGNEQFF. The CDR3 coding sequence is TGCGCCAGCAGCCAAGAATCCCCGCTAGCGGTTGGGAATGAGCAGTTCTTC.

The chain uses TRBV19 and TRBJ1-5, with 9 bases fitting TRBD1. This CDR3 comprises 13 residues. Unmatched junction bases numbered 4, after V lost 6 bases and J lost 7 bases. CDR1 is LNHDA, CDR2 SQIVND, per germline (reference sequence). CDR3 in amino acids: CASRGTGRQPQHF. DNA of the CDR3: TGTGCCAGTAGAGGGACAGGGAGACAGCCCCAGCATTTT. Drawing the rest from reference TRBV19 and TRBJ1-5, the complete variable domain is DGGITQSPKYLFRKEGQNVTLSCEQNLNHDAMYWYRQDPGQGLRLIYYSQIVNDFQKGDIAEGYSVSREKKESFPLTVTSAQKNPTAFYLCASRGTGRQPQHFGDGTRLSIL.

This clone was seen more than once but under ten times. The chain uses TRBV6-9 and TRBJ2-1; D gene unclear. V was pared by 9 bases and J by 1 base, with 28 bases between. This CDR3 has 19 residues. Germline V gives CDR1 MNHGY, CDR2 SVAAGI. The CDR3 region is CARRPVVTPIARSYNEQFF. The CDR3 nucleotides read TGTGCCAGGAGGCCGGTGGTGACCCCAATAGCTCGATCCTACAATGAGCAGTTCTTC.

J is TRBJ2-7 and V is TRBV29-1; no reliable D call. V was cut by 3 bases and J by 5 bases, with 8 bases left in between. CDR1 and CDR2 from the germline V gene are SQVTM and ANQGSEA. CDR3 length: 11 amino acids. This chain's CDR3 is CSVDVRNEQYF. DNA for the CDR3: TGCAGCGTTGATGTACGGAACGAGCAGTACTTC.

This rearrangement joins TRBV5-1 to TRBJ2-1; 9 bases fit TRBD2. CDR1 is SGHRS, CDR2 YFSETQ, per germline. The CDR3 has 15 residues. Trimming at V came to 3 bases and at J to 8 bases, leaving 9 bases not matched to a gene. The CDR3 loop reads CASSSVAGVRDEQFF. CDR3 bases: TGCGCCAGCAGCTCCGTAGCGGGAGTGAGGGATGAGCAGTTCTTC. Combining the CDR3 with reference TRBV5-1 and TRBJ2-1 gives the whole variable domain KAGVTQTPRYLIKTRGQQVTLSCSPISGHRSVSWYQQTPGQGLQFLFEYFSETQRNKGNFPGRFSGRQFSNSRSEMNVSTLELGDSALYLCASSSVAGVRDEQFFGPGTRLTVL.

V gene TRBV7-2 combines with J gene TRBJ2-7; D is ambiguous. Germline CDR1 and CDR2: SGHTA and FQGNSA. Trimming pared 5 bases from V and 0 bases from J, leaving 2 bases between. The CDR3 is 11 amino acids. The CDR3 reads CASSLSYEQYF. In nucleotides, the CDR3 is TGTGCCAGCAGCCTCTCCTACGAGCAGTACTTC.

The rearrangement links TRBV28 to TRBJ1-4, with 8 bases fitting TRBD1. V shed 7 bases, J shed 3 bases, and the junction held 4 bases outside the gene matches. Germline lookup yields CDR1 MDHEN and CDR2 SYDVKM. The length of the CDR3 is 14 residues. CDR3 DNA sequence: TGTGCCAGCACTTTGACAGGGGCTAATGAAAAACTGTTTTTT. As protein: CASTLTGANEKLFF.

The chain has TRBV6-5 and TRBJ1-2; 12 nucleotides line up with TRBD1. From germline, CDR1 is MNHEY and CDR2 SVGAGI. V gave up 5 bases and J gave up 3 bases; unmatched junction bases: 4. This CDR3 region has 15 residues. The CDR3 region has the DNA TGTGCCAGCAGTAGGGACAGGGGGCGCGACTATGGCTACACCTTC. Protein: CASSRDRGRDYGYTF.

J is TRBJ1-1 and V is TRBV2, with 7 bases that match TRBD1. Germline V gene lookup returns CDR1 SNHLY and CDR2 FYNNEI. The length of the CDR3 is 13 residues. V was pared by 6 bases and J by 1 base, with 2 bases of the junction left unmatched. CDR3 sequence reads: CASRGQSNTEAFF. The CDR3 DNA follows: TGTGCCAGCAGGGGACAGTCGAACACTGAAGCTTTCTTT.

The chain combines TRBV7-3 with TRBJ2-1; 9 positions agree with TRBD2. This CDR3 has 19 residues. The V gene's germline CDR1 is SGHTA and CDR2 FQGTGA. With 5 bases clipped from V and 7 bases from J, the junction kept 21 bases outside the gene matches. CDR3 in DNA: TGTGCCAGCAGCCCCCCTCCTTTCGCGGGAGGGCCGACAAGGAATGAGCAGTTCTTC. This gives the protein CASSPPPFAGGPTRNEQFF.

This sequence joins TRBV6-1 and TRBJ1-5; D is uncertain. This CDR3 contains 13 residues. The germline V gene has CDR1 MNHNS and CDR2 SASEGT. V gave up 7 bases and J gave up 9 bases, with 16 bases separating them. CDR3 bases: TGTGCCAGCAAGAGCGAGGGTTTGGGGCCCCAGCATTTT. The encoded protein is CASKSEGLGPQHF.

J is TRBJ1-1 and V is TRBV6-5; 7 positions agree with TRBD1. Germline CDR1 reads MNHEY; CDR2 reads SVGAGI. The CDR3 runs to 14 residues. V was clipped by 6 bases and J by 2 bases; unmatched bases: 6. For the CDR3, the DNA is TGTGCCAGCAGCCGGGACAGAAGTAACACTGAAGCTTTCTTT. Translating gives CASSRDRSNTEAFF.

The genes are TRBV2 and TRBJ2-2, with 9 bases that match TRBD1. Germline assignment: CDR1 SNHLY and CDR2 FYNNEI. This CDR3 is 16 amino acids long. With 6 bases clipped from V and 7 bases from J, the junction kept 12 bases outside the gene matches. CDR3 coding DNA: TGTGCCAGCAGCCGGGACAGGGCTTGGGTGGTCGGGGAGCTGTTTTTT. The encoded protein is CASSRDRAWVVGELFF.

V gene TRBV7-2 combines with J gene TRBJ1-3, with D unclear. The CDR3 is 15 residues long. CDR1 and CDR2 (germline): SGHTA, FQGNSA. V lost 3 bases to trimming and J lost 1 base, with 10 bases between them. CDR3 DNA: TGTGCCAGCAGCTTGGGGTCATGGTCTGGAAACACCATATATTTT. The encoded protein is CASSLGSWSGNTIYF. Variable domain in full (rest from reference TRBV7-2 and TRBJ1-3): GAGVSQSPSNKVTEKGKDVELRCDPISGHTALYWYRQSLGQGLEFLIYFQGNSAPDKSGLPSDRFSAERTGGSVSTLTIQRTQQEDSAVYLCASSLGSWSGNTIYFGEGSWLTVV.

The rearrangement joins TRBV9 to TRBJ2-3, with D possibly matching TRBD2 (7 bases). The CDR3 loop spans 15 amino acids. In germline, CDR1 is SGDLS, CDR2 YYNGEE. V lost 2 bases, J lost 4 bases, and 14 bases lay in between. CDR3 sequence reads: CASSVRGAPPDTQYF. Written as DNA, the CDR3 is TGTGCCAGCAGCGTTCGGGGGGCGCCCCCAGATACGCAGTATTTT.